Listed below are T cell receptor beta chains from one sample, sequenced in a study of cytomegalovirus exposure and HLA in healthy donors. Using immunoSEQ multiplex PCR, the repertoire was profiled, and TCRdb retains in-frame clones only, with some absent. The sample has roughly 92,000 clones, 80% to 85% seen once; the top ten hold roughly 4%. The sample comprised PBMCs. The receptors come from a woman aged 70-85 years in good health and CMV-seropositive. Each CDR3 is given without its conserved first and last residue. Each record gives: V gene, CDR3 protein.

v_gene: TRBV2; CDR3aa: ASSGGTDPYEQY
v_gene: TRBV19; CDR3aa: ASSMEREAGTQY
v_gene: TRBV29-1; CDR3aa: SVEKQMRAEAF
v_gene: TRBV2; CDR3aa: ASRGERRGGELF
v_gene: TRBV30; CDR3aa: ALTEYNEQF
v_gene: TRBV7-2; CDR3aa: ASSLQGLANTGELF
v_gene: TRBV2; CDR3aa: ASILDNPSYNEQF
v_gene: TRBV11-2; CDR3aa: ASSLVLADYNEQF
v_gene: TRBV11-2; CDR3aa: ASSLVFGTKSSYEQY
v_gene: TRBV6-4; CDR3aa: ASSDSGENTEAF
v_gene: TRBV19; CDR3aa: ASSNLGGGSTDTQY
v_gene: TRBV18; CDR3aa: ASSPFGGPNTEAF
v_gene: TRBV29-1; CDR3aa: STTGLYPNYGYT